These T cell receptor beta chains were read from a single sample in a study of identifying expanded T cells in peripheral blood. Only in-frame clones appear in the TCRdb table, and some are missing; sequencing was by immunoSEQ multiplex PCR. Of 85,000 to 100,000 clones detected, around 89% appear once; the ten largest clones hold 3% to 4%. The sequenced material came from blood. These receptor sequences come from a person aged 18 to 75 in good health. The CDR3 runs from the conserved cysteine through the conserved F or W. The D gene is left open where the match is weak. Size is omitted from some rows. Given values are once, few, many or a class for expanded clones.

V gene	clone size	D gene	J gene	CDR3 DNA	CDR3 protein
TRBV28	many	NA	TRBJ2-1	TGTGCCAGCAGCCCGGTGGCGGAGCTCTACAATGAGCAGTTCTTC	CASSPVAELYNEQFF
TRBV6-4	NA	TRBD1	TRBJ2-3	TGTGCCAGCAGTGACTCCGCAGGGGGCAGCACAGATACGCAGTATTTT	CASSDSAGGSTDTQYF
TRBV7-8	NA	TRBD1	TRBJ2-7	TGTGCCAGCAGCTTAGCCCGGACAGGCCGAGGGGAAAACGAGCAGTACTTC	CASSLARTGRGENEQYF
TRBV5-1	NA	TRBD1	TRBJ2-3	TGCGCCAGCAGCCAGGGACAGGGTAGGACAGATACGCAGTATTTT	CASSQGQGRTDTQYF
TRBV4-3	NA	TRBD1	TRBJ2-5	TGCGCCAGCAGCCAAGTGGGACCGGGACAGGCGGGGGAGACCCAGTACTTC	CASSQVGPGQAGETQYF
TRBV5-4	NA	NA	TRBJ2-7	TGTGCCAGCAGTGGAGTCCGGGACAACACCTACGAGCAGTACTTC	CASSGVRDNTYEQYF
TRBV14	NA	NA	TRBJ2-3	TGTGCCAGCAAGCGACAAGCGGACACAGATACGCAGTATTTT	CASKRQADTDTQYF
TRBV7-8	NA	NA	TRBJ1-6	TGTGCCAGCAGCTTATACGGGGTAGAAGATTCACCCCTCCACTTT	CASSLYGVEDSPLHF
TRBV7-9	NA	TRBD1	TRBJ1-1	TGTGCCAGCAGCCGTACAACAGGGGATGGCACTGAAGCTTTCTTT	CASSRTTGDGTEAFF
TRBV10-3	NA	NA	TRBJ2-1	TGTGCCATCAGTGAAGGGGTACTAGGCTATGAGCAGTTCTTC	CAISEGVLGYEQFF
TRBV28	NA	NA	TRBJ1-6	TGTGCCAGCAGGGGACCGGGCTCCTATAATTCACCCCTCCACTTT	CASRGPGSYNSPLHF
TRBV6-4	few	NA	TRBJ2-3	TGTGCCAGCAGCAGGGAGGGGGGTACAGATACGCAGTATTTT	CASSREGGTDTQYF
TRBV6-5	NA	TRBD1	TRBJ2-7	TGTGCCAGCAGTTACTGGGGCAGGGACAGGGACGAGCAGTACTTC	CASSYWGRDRDEQYF
TRBV5-6	NA	NA	TRBJ1-6	TGTGCCAGCAGCTTGAGGCCGGCAGGGATACCTGCTTCACCCCTCCACTTT	CASSLRPAGIPASPLHF
TRBV18	NA	TRBD1	TRBJ2-1	TGTGCCAGCTCGCTGGGACAGGATTCTTACAATGAGCAGTTCTTC	CASSLGQDSYNEQFF
TRBV6-1	NA	NA	TRBJ2-3	TGTGCCAGCAGTGTAGTACCGGAGGCCCTGCAGTATTTT	CASSVVPEALQYF
TRBV7-9	NA	TRBD1	TRBJ2-1	TGTGCCAGCAGCTTGGCGACAGGGGGCTCCTACAATGAGCAGTTCTTC	CASSLATGGSYNEQFF
TRBV27	NA	NA	TRBJ2-1	TGTGCCATCGGAGGGGGGCTATCCTACAATGAGCAGTTCTTC	CAIGGGLSYNEQFF
TRBV7-3	NA	NA	TRBJ1-3	TGTGCCAGCAGCCCCCCCTGGCGCGGGACCCACAGGTACACCATATATTTT	CASSPPWRGTHRYTIYF
TRBV5-1	NA	NA	TRBJ1-5	TGCGCCAGCAGCTTGGAAGGGGGCAATCAGCCCCAGCATTTT	CASSLEGGNQPQHF
TRBV28	NA	NA	TRBJ2-5	TGTGCCAGCAGTGCCGGCAATGGGTGGGACCAAGAGACCCAGTACTTC	CASSAGNGWDQETQYF
TRBV7-9	NA	NA	TRBJ1-2	TGTGCCAGCAGGGGCAGGGAAGGGGATGGCTACACCTTC	CASRGREGDGYTF
TRBV18	NA	TRBD1	TRBJ2-5	TGTGCCAGCTCACCGCGACAGGGGGCGAGGGAGACCCAGTACTTC	CASSPRQGARETQYF
TRBV6-5	NA	TRBD1	TRBJ1-1	TGTGCCAGCAGCCCCGGACAGGGGGCGTACACTGAAGCTTTCTTT	CASSPGQGAYTEAFF
TRBV6-1	NA	TRBD1	TRBJ1-4	TGTGCCAGCAGTGATTACCGGGGACAGGGGAATGAAAAACTGTTTTTT	CASSDYRGQGNEKLFF
TRBV7-9	NA	TRBD1	TRBJ2-3	TGTGCCAGCAGCGTACGACTCGGGACAGGGGGAGATACGCAGTATTTT	CASSVRLGTGGDTQYF
TRBV30	few	NA	TRBJ1-5	TGTGCCTGGAGTGTGCAGGAAAATCAGCCCCAGCATTTT	CAWSVQENQPQHF
TRBV20-1	NA	NA	TRBJ2-1	TGCAGTGCTTCAGACAATGAGCAGTTCTTC	CSASDNEQFF
TRBV6-6	NA	NA	TRBJ1-4	TGTGCCAGCAGTTACTCGAATGAAAAACTGTTTTTT	CASSYSNEKLFF
TRBV28	NA	NA	TRBJ1-2	TGTGCCAGCAGTGTGTGGGGGACTAACTATGGCTACACCTTC	CASSVWGTNYGYTF
TRBV30	NA	NA	TRBJ1-4	TGTGCCTGGAGTGAGGGCAGTCGGCTGTTTTTT	CAWSEGSRLFF
TRBV6-4	NA	TRBD2	TRBJ2-3	TGTGCCAGCAGTGCCGGGACTAGCGGCACAGATACGCAGTATTTT	CASSAGTSGTDTQYF
TRBV9	NA	TRBD2	TRBJ2-3	TGTGCCAGCAGCGTGTCTAGCGGGAGCACAGATACGCAGTATTTT	CASSVSSGSTDTQYF
TRBV15	few	NA	TRBJ1-5	TGTGCCACCAGCGGGGGTCCCAATCAGCCCCAGCATTTT	CATSGGPNQPQHF
TRBV4-1	once	TRBD2	TRBJ2-5	TGCGCCAGCAGCCAAGGGGCGGGGGACCCCCGGGAGACCCAGTACTTC	CASSQGAGDPRETQYF
TRBV6-5	NA	TRBD1	TRBJ2-2	TGTGCCAGCAGTACGGGACAGCACACCGGGGAGCTGTTTTTT	CASSTGQHTGELFF
TRBV5-4	once	TRBD1	TRBJ1-2	TGTGCCAGCAGCTTGAAGACAGGGAGCGAACTTAACTATGGCTACACCTTC	CASSLKTGSELNYGYTF